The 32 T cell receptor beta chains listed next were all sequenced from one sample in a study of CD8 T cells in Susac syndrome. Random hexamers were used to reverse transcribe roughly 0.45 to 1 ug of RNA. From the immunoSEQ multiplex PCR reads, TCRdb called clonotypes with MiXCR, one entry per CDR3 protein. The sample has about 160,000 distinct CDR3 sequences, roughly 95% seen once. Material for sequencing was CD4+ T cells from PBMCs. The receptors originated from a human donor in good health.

CDR3 in DNA: TGTGCCACCAGTGGGGATCCTGGAGGCACCGGGGAGCTGTTTTTT. Protein sequence: CATSGDPGGTGELFF. This chain uses TRBV24-1 with TRBJ2-2; possible D gene TRBD2, 5 bases. Germline assignment: CDR1 KGHDR and CDR2 SFDVKD. V was pared by 5 bases and J by 4 bases, with 13 bases between. This CDR3 spans 15 amino acids.

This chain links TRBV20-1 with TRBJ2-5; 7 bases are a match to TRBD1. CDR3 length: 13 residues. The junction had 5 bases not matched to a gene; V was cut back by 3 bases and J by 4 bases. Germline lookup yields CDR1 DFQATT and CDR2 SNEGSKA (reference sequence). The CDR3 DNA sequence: TGCAGTGCTAGTCCTTCAGGGGGAGAGACCCAGTACTTC. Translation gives CSASPSGGETQYF.

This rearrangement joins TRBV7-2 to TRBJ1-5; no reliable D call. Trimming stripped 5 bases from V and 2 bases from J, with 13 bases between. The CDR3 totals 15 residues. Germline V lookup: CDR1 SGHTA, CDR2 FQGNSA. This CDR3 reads CASSARWIGNQPQHF. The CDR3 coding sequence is TGTGCCAGCAGCGCCCGGTGGATCGGCAATCAGCCCCAGCATTTT.

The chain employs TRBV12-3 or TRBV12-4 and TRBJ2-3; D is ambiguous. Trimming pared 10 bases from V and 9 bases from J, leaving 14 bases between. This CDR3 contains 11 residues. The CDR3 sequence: CATGIGSTQYF. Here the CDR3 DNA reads TGTGCCACCGGAATAGGTTCCACGCAGTATTTT.

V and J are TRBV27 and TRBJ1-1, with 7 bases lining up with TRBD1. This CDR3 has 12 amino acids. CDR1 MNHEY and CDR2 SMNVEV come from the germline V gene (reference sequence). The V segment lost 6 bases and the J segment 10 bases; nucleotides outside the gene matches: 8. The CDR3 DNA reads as TGTGCCAGCAGGACCACAGGGGTGCGAGCTTTCTTT. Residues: CASRTTGVRAFF.

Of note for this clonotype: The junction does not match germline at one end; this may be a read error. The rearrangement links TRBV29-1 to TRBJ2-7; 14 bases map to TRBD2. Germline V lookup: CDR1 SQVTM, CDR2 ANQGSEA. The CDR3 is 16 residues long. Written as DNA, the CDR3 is TGCAGCGTCGAAGTGGGACTAGCGGGGGTCGGGTACGAGCAGTACTTC. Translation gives CSVEVGLAGVGYEQYF.

The CDR3 sequence: CASSPRQGENGYTF. CDR3 sequence (DNA): TGTGCCAGCAGCCCTAGACAGGGGGAAAATGGCTACACCTTC. This rearrangement joins TRBV7-9 to TRBJ1-2, with TRBD1 matching over 9 bases. Looked up from germline, CDR1 is SEHNR and CDR2 is FQNEAQ (reference sequence). V was pared by 5 bases and J by 6 bases, with 7 bases of the junction left unmatched. The CDR3 spans 14 residues.

The CDR3 here is CASSGGSGPQETQYF. CDR3 nucleotide sequence: TGTGCCAGCAGTGGAGGTAGCGGGCCTCAAGAGACCCAGTACTTC. The rearrangement joins TRBV2 to TRBJ2-5; 7 nucleotides agree with TRBD2. Germline CDR1 and CDR2: SNHLY and FYNNEI. The CDR3 covers 15 residues. Trimming removed 4 bases from V and 2 bases from J; junction bases left unmatched: 7.

CDR3 nucleotide sequence: TGTGCCAGCAGCCCCAGGTGGGGGGCGAACACTGAAGCTTTCTTT. It encodes CASSPRWGANTEAFF. The V call is TRBV5-4, the J call TRBJ1-1; D possibly corresponds to TRBD1 (6 bases). CDR3 length: 15 amino acids. V dropped 4 bases and J dropped 1 base, with 14 bases sitting between them. Per the germline V gene, CDR1 is SGHNT and CDR2 is YYREEE (reference sequence).

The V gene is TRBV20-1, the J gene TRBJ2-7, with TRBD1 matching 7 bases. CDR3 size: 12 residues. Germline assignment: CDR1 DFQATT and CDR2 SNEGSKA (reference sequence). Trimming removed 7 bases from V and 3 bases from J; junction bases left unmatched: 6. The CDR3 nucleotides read TGCAGTGTTCCTGACAGGGACTACGAGCAGTACTTC. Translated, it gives CSVPDRDYEQYF.

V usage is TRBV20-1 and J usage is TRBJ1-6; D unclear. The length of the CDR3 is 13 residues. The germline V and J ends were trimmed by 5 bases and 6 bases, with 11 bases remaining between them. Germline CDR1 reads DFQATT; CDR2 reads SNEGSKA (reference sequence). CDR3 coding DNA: TGCAGTGCTCTAGGCGGAGGTAATTCACCCCTCCACTTT. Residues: CSALGGGNSPLHF.

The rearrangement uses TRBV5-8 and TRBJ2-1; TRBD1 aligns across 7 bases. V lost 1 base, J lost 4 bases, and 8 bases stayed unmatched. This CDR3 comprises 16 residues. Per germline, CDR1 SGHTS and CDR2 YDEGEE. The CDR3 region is CASSLYTGAPYNEQFF. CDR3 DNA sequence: TGTGCCAGCAGCTTGTATACAGGGGCCCCGTACAATGAGCAGTTCTTC.

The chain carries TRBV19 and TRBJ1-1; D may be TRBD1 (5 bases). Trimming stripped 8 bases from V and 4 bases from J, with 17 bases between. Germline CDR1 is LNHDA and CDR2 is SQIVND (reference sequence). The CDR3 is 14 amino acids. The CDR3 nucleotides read TGTGCCAGTGATCGGGGCCGCGGGGGCACTGAAGCTTTCTTT. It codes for CASDRGRGGTEAFF.

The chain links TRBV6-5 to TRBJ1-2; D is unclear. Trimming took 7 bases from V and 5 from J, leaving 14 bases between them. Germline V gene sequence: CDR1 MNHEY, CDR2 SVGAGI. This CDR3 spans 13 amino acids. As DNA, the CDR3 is TGTGCCAGCACCGGCGGGCCCACGTATGGCTACACCTTC. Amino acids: CASTGGPTYGYTF.

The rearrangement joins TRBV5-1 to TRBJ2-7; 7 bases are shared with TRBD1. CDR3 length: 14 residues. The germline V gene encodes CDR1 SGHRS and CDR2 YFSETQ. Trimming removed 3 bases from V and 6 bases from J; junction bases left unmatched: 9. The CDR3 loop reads CASSSRQGAGEQYF. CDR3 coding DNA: TGCGCCAGCAGCTCTCGACAGGGCGCCGGCGAGCAGTACTTC.

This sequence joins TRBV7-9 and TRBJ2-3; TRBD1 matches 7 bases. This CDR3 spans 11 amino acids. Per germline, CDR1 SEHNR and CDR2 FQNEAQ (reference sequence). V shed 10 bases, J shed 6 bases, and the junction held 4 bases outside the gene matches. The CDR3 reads CATPTGDTQYF. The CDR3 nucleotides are TGTGCCACCCCGACAGGGGATACGCAGTATTTT.

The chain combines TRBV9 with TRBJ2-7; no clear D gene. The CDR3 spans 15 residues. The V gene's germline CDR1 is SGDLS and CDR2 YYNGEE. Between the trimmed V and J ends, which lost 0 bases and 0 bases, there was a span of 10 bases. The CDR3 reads CASSVDQWPSYEQYF. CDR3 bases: TGTGCCAGCAGCGTAGACCAGTGGCCCTCCTACGAGCAGTACTTC.

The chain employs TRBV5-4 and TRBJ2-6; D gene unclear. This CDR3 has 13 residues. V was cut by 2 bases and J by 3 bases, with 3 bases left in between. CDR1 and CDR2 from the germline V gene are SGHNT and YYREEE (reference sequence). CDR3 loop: CASSFGGANVLTF. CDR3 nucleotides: TGTGCCAGCAGCTTTGGTGGGGCCAACGTCCTGACTTTC.

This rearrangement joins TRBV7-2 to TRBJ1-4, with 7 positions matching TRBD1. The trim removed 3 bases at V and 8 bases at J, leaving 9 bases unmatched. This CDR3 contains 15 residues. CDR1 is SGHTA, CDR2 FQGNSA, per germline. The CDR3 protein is CASSLRTGLREKLFF. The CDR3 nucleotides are TGTGCCAGCAGCTTGCGGACAGGACTTAGGGAAAAACTGTTTTTT. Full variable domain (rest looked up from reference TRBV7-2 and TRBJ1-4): GAGVSQSPSNKVTEKGKDVELRCDPISGHTALYWYRQSLGQGLEFLIYFQGNSAPDKSGLPSDRFSAERTGGSVSTLTIQRTQQEDSAVYLCASSLRTGLREKLFFGSGTQLSVL.

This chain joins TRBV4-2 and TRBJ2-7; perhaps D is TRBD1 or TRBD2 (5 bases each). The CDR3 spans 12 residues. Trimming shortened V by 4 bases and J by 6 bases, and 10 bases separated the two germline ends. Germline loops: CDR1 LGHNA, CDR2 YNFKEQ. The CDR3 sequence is CASSPGTFEQYF. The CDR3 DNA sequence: TGTGCCAGCAGCCCCGGGACGTTCGAGCAGTACTTC.

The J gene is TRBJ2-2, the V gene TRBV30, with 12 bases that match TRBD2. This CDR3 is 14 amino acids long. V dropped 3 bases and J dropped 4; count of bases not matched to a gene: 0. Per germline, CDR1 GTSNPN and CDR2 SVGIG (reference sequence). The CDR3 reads CAWRTSGGTGELFF. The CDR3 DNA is TGTGCCTGGAGGACTAGCGGGGGCACCGGGGAGCTGTTTTTT.

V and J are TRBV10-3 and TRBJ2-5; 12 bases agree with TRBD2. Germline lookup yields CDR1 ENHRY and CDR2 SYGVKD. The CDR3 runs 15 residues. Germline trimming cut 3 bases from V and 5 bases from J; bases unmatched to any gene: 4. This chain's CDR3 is CAISDPTSGGETQYF. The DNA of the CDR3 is TGTGCCATCAGTGACCCGACTAGCGGGGGTGAGACCCAGTACTTC.

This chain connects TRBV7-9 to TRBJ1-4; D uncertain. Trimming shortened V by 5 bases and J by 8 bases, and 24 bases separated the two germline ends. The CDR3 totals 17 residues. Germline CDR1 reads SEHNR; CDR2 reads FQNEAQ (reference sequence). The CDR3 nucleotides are TGTGCCAGCAGCCCCCTCCCCTACGTCGGACGAAAGGAAAAACTGTTTTTT. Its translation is CASSPLPYVGRKEKLFF.

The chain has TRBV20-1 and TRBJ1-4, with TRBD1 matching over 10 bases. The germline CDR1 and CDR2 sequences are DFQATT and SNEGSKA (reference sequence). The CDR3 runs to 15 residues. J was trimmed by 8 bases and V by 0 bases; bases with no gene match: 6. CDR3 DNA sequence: TGCAGTGCTAGAGAGTGGGGGACAGGGGACGAAAAACTGTTTTTT. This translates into CSAREWGTGDEKLFF.

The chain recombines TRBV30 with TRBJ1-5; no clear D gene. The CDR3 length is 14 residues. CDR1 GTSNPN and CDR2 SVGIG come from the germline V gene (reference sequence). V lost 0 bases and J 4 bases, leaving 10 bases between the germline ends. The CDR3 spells CAWSVLAANQPQHF. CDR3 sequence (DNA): TGTGCCTGGAGTGTACTGGCAGCTAATCAGCCCCAGCATTTT.

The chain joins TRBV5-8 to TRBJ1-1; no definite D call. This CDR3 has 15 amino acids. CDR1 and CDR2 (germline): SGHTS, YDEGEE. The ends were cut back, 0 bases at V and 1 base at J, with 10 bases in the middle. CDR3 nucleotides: TGTGCCAGCAGCTTGGGATTGAGAGAGAACACTGAAGCTTTCTTT. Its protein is CASSLGLRENTEAFF.

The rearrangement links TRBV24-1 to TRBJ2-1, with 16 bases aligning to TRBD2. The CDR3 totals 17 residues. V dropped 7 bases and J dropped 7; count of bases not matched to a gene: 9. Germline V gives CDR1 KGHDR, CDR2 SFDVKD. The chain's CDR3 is CATSSGTSGGALNEQFF. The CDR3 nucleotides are TGTGCCACCAGCTCCGGGACTAGCGGGGGGGCCTTAAATGAGCAGTTCTTC.

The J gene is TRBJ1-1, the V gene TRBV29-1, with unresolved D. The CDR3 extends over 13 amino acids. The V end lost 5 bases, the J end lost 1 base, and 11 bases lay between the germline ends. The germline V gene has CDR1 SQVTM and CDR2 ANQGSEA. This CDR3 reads CSVRSFSNTEAFF. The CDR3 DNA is TGCAGCGTTAGGTCCTTTTCGAACACTGAAGCTTTCTTT.

DNA for the CDR3: TGTGCCAGCAGTAGGGCGGGGGGGCCCGTCTACAATGAGCAGTTCTTC. Its translation is CASSRAGGPVYNEQFF. The V and J genes are TRBV2 and TRBJ2-1; 9 bases align to TRBD2. The J segment lost 3 bases and the V segment lost 5 bases, leaving 8 bases of the junction unmatched. The CDR3 has 16 residues. Per germline, CDR1 SNHLY and CDR2 FYNNEI.

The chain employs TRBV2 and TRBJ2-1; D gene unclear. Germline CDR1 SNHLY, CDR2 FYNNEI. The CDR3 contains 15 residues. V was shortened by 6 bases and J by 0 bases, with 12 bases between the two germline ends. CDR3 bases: TGTGCCAGCAGGCAAACAGAGAGCTCCTACAATGAGCAGTTCTTC. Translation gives CASRQTESSYNEQFF.

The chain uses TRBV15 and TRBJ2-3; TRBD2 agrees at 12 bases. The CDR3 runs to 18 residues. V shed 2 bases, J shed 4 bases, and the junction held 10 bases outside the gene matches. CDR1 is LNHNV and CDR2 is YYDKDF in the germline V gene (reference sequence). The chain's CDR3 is CATSRIFSSGGASDTQYF. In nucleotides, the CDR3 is TGTGCCACCAGCAGAATATTCTCTAGCGGGGGGGCATCAGATACGCAGTATTTT.

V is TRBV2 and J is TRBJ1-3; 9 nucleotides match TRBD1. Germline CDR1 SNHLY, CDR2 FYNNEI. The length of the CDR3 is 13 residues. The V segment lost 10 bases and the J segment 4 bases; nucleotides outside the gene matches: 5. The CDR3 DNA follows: TGTGCCACCGGACAGGGGACCGGAAACACCATATATTTT. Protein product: CATGQGTGNTIYF.